The 4 T cell receptor beta chains below were found in one sample sequenced in a study of shared T cell receptors in the human thymus (dated by TCRdb to the early 2020s). Library preparation was by the immunoSEQ multiplex PCR assay. TCRdb retrieved this table from immuneACCESS and kept in-frame rearrangements only. Not all clones are present; in checked studies, unresolved V genes account for under half, and no reason is known for the remainder. In this sample the table shows more than 300,000 clones, approximately 95% of which occur a single time. Clones ranked in the top ten supply approximately 0.02% of the sample. Sequenced: thymocytes. These receptors all stem from a human donor.

The chain has TRBV5-1 and TRBJ2-7; 9 bases align to TRBD2. The CDR3 spans 21 residues. V was pared by 1 base and J by 3 bases, with 23 bases of the junction left unmatched. Germline lookup yields CDR1 SGHRS and CDR2 YFSETQ. This chain's CDR3 is CASSLIEREVPDQDPYYEQYF. The CDR3 DNA sequence: TGCGCCAGCAGCTTGATCGAGCGGGAGGTTCCCGACCAAGACCCGTACTACGAGCAGTACTTC.

The rearrangement links TRBV7-9 to TRBJ2-5; 10 bases are shared with TRBD1. CDR1 is SEHNR, CDR2 FQNEAQ, per germline (reference sequence). The CDR3 loop spans 15 amino acids. The junction had 3 bases not matched to a gene; V was cut back by 2 bases and J by 3 bases. This CDR3 is CASSLTGQGEETQYF. The CDR3 region has the DNA TGTGCCAGCAGCTTAACAGGACAGGGGGAAGAGACCCAGTACTTC.

V is TRBV27 and J is TRBJ2-3; 11 bases match TRBD2. Unmatched junction bases numbered 5, after V lost 3 bases and J lost 0 bases. Germline CDR1 MNHEY, CDR2 SMNVEV (reference sequence). The CDR3 runs 17 residues. CDR3 in amino acids: CASSFPRTSGSTDTQYF. The CDR3 DNA sequence: TGTGCCAGCAGTTTTCCTCGGACTAGCGGGAGCACAGATACGCAGTATTTT.

The CDR3 nucleotides read TGTGCCAGTAGTATAGATGGGAAGACAGGGGGCGGCTACACCTTC. Protein: CASSIDGKTGGGYTF. The V call is TRBV19, the J call TRBJ1-2; 10 bases agree with TRBD1. The J segment lost 8 bases and the V segment lost 0 bases, leaving 6 bases of the junction unmatched. The CDR3 has 15 residues. The V gene's germline CDR1 is LNHDA and CDR2 SQIVND (reference sequence).